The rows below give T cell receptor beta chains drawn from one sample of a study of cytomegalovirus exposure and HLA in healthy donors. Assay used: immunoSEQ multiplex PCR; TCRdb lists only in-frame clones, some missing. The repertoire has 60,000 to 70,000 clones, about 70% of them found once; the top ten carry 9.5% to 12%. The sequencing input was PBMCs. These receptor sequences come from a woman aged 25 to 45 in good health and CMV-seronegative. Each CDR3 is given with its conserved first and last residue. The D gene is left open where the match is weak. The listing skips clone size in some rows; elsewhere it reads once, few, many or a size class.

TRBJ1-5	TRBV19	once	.	TGTGCCAGTAGTATTCGAGTGTATAGCAATCAGCCCCAGCATTTT	CASSIRVYSNQPQHF
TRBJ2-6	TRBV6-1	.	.	TGTGCCAGCAGTGAACGGTCCTCTGGGGCCAACGTCCTGACTTTC	CASSERSSGANVLTF
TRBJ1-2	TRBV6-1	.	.	TGTGCCACCTTTAGGGACTTTTCGGAGTACACCTTC	CATFRDFSEYTF
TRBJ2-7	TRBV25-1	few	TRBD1	TGTGCCAGCAGTGGGTACAGGGGGTACGAGCAGTACTTC	CASSGYRGYEQYF
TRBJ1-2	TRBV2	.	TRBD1	TGTGCCAGCAGTGTATGGGCAGGGGGCGGCTATGGCTACACCTTC	CASSVWAGGGYGYTF
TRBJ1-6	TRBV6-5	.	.	TGTGCCAGCAGTTACTGGACAGTTAATTCACCCCTCCACTTT	CASSYWTVNSPLHF
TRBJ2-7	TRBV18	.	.	TGTGCCAGCTCACCACCTGGAGCCCCTGCCCCATCCGAGCAGTACTTC	CASSPPGAPAPSEQYF
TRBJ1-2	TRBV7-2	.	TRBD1	TGTGCCAGCAGCTCCGGAGGGGGCGGAGGCTACACCTTC	CASSSGGGGGYTF
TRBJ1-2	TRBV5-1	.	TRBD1	TGCGCCAGCAGCTTAGCAGGGGGCTATGGCTACACCTTC	CASSLAGGYGYTF
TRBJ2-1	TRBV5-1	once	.	TGCGCCAGCAGCTTGGGGAGCAACTCCTACAATGAGCAGTTCTTC	CASSLGSNSYNEQFF
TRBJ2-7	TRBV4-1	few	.	TGCGCCAGCAGTTACAACAGGGTATCCTACGAGCAGTACTTC	CASSYNRVSYEQYF
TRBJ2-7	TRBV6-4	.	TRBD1	TGTGCCAGCAGTGAAGAGACAGGGGCCGAGCAGTACTTC	CASSEETGAEQYF
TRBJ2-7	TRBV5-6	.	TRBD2	TGTGCCAGCAGCCCCTCGGGACTAGCGGGGGGGATCTACGAGCAGTACTTC	CASSPSGLAGGIYEQYF
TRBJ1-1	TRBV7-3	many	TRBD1	TGTGCCAGCAGCTTGCAGGGGGCCTCCACTGAAGCTTTCTTT	CASSLQGASTEAFF
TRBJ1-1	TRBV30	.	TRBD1	TGTGCCTGGAGTTTGACAGGGGAGAACACTGAAGCTTTCTTT	CAWSLTGENTEAFF
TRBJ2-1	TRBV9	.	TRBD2	TGTGCCAGCAGCCCGCGACTAGCGTCTACCTACAATGAGCAGTTCTTC	CASSPRLASTYNEQFF
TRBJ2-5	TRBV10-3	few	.	TGTGCCATCAGTGATCCGACTATCCCGATCGGTGAGACCCAGTACTTC	CAISDPTIPIGETQYF
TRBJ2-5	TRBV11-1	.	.	TGTGCCAGCAGCTATGGACAGCACCAAGAGACCCAGTACTTC	CASSYGQHQETQYF
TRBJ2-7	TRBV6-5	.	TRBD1	TGTGCCAGCAGCTTGGGACAGAGAGTTTACGAGCAGTACTTC	CASSLGQRVYEQYF
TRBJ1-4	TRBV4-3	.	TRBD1	TGCGCCAGCAGCCAAGAAAGGGACAGGGGTCCCCTCCGGGCTAATGAAAAACTGTTTTTT	CASSQERDRGPLRANEKLFF
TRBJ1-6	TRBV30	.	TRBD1	TGTGCCTGGTGCTCCGGACAGGTACTTGATAATTCACCCCTCCACTTT	CAWCSGQVLDNSPLHF
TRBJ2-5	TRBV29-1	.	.	TGCAGCGTTGGAGCCTCCCAAGAGACCCAGTACTTC	CSVGASQETQYF
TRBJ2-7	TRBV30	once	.	TGTGCCTGGGCAATTCAGGGTTCCTACGAGCAGTACTTC	CAWAIQGSYEQYF
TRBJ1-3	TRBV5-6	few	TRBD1	TGTGCCAGCAGCTTGTGGAACTCGCCAGGGGGTACCATATATTTT	CASSLWNSPGGTIYF
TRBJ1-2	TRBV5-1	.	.	TGCGCCAGCAGCTTGGGACCCGACAACGGATATGGCTACACCTTC	CASSLGPDNGYGYTF
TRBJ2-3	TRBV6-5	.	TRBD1	TGTGCCAGCAGTTACCAGAGGGACAGGCATAAGCAGTATTTT	CASSYQRDRHKQYF
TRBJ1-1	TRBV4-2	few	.	TGTGCCAGCAGCCCGCGATGGTATAGTGATTCGAACACTGAAGCTTTCTTT	CASSPRWYSDSNTEAFF
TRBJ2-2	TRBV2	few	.	TGTGCCAGCACCTTAAGCCCGAACACCGGGGAGCTGTTTTTT	CASTLSPNTGELFF
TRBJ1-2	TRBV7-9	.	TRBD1	TGTGCCAGCAGATCCCCGGGACAGGGAACCGATGGCTACACCTTC	CASRSPGQGTDGYTF
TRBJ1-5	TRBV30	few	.	TGTGCCTGGAGTGTACGAATTGGAAGGGGTGCTTATAGCAATCAGCCCCAGCATTTT	CAWSVRIGRGAYSNQPQHF
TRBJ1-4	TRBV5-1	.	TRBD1	TGCGCCAGCAGCGAGACAGGGGGCAGTGAAAAACTGTTTTTT	CASSETGGSEKLFF